This is a list of T cell receptor beta chains from one sample in a study of CD8+ T cells in alopecia areata. Sequencing used immunoSEQ multiplex PCR; TCRdb keeps in-frame clones, though not all of them. Among some 160,000 clones listed, about two thirds were seen once. Sample: CD4+ T cells sorted from blood, taken at week 4, from a patient treated with tofacitinib. These receptors were obtained from a human donor with alopecia areata. Each CDR3 is given with its conserved first and last residue. The D gene is left open where the match is weak. Clone size is given for some rows only: seen once, a few or many times, or a class if the clone is expanded.

v_call: TRBV29-1
cdr3_length: 13
d_call: -
j_call: TRBJ2-2
clone_size: -
cdr3_aa: CSVVIGGTGELFF
cdr3_nt: TGCAGCGTTGTTATCGGCGGGACCGGGGAGCTGTTTTTT

v_call: TRBV29-1
cdr3_length: 11
d_call: TRBD1
j_call: TRBJ2-1
clone_size: -
cdr3_aa: CSGTGGNEQFF
cdr3_nt: TGCAGCGGAACAGGGGGCAATGAGCAGTTCTTC

v_call: TRBV19
cdr3_length: 14
d_call: -
j_call: TRBJ1-1
clone_size: few
cdr3_aa: CASTAVEGITEAFF
cdr3_nt: TGTGCCAGTACTGCCGTCGAGGGTATCACTGAAGCTTTCTTT

v_call: TRBV15
cdr3_length: 14
d_call: -
j_call: TRBJ1-6
clone_size: -
cdr3_aa: CATSRPTRDSPLHF
cdr3_nt: TGTGCCACCAGCAGACCAACAAGGGATTCACCCCTCCACTTT

v_call: TRBV4-3
cdr3_length: 14
d_call: -
j_call: TRBJ2-7
clone_size: -
cdr3_aa: CASSQVGRAGEQYF
cdr3_nt: TGCGCCAGCAGCCAAGTGGGCAGGGCAGGAGAGCAGTACTTC

v_call: TRBV30
cdr3_length: 13
d_call: -
j_call: TRBJ1-6
clone_size: -
cdr3_aa: CAWSAGHISPLHF
cdr3_nt: TGTGCCTGGAGTGCTGGACATATTTCACCCCTCCACTTT

v_call: TRBV29-1
cdr3_length: 14
d_call: -
j_call: TRBJ1-5
clone_size: few
cdr3_aa: CSAMISPPNQPQHF
cdr3_nt: TGCAGCGCTATGATCTCTCCCCCCAATCAGCCCCAGCATTTT

v_call: TRBV25-1
cdr3_length: 14
d_call: TRBD1
j_call: TRBJ1-2
clone_size: -
cdr3_aa: CASSEGTGLNGYTF
cdr3_nt: TGTGCCAGCAGTGAAGGGACAGGGTTGAACGGCTACACCTTC

v_call: TRBV4-2
cdr3_length: 16
d_call: -
j_call: TRBJ1-2
clone_size: few
cdr3_aa: CASSQAAGAANYGYTF
cdr3_nt: TGTGCCAGCAGCCAAGCCGCCGGGGCAGCTAACTATGGCTACACCTTC

v_call: TRBV9
cdr3_length: 13
d_call: TRBD1
j_call: TRBJ2-1
clone_size: few
cdr3_aa: CASSLGQVDEQFF
cdr3_nt: TGTGCCAGCAGTCTGGGACAGGTTGATGAGCAGTTCTTC

v_call: TRBV25-1
cdr3_length: 15
d_call: TRBD2
j_call: TRBJ2-1
clone_size: -
cdr3_aa: CASSESMGGFNEQFF
cdr3_nt: TGTGCCAGCAGTGAATCAATGGGGGGGTTCAATGAGCAGTTCTTC

v_call: TRBV30
cdr3_length: 14
d_call: TRBD1
j_call: TRBJ2-7
clone_size: few
cdr3_aa: CAWNRGTGAHEQYF
cdr3_nt: TGTGCCTGGAATAGAGGGACAGGGGCACACGAGCAGTACTTC

v_call: TRBV6-5
cdr3_length: 15
d_call: TRBD1
j_call: TRBJ1-6
clone_size: -
cdr3_aa: CASSPDRGVGSPLHF
cdr3_nt: TGTGCCAGCAGTCCCGACAGGGGAGTGGGTTCACCCCTCCACTTT

v_call: TRBV30
cdr3_length: 12
d_call: -
j_call: TRBJ2-4
clone_size: many
cdr3_aa: CAWSQGLEIQYF
cdr3_nt: TGTGCCTGGAGTCAGGGTCTCGAAATTCAGTACTTC

v_call: TRBV10-3
cdr3_length: 14
d_call: -
j_call: TRBJ2-7
clone_size: -
cdr3_aa: CAISAFGTTYEQYF
cdr3_nt: TGTGCCATCAGTGCCTTCGGGACAACCTACGAGCAGTACTTC

v_call: TRBV2
cdr3_length: 15
d_call: -
j_call: TRBJ2-6
clone_size: few
cdr3_aa: CASSAQLSGANVLTF
cdr3_nt: TGTGCCAGCAGCGCACAGCTCTCTGGGGCCAACGTCCTGACTTTC

v_call: TRBV30
cdr3_length: 14
d_call: -
j_call: TRBJ1-4
clone_size: -
cdr3_aa: CAWSGNRKNEKLFF
cdr3_nt: TGTGCCTGGAGTGGAAACAGGAAAAATGAAAAACTGTTTTTT

v_call: TRBV18
cdr3_length: 15
d_call: -
j_call: TRBJ1-6
clone_size: -
cdr3_aa: CASSSLDRRNSPLHF
cdr3_nt: TGTGCCAGCTCATCACTAGACAGGAGGAATTCACCCCTCCACTTT